The present T cell receptor (beta chain) was sequenced within a study of T cells in Graves' hyperthyroidism and ophthalmopathy. TCR beta CDR3 regions were amplified from RNA. Primed by the HTBI set, a first-round RT-PCR was run on the TCR CDR3. TCRdb used MiXCR to reprocess the multiplex PCR reads, holding one entry per CDR3 protein. The profile covers hundreds of thousands of distinct CDR3 sequences, with 11% to 15% appearing a single time and around 24% taken by the ten largest. This clonotype was counted ten times or more. The V gene's germline CDR1 is MNHNS and CDR2 SASEGT. V lost 5 bases, J lost 4 bases, and 15 bases lay in between. This CDR3 region has 15 residues.

The V gene is TRBV6-1, the J gene TRBJ2-1, with D unclear. The clonotype originates from a woman under 40 with Graves' hyperthyroidism. Sequencing used blood. The CDR3 reads CASSRSTTTYNEQFF. CDR3 nucleotides: TGTGCCAGCAGTAGATCAACCACCACTTACAATGAGCAGTTCTTC.